This T cell receptor (beta chain) is drawn from a study of blood T cell repertoires in COVID-19. Assay: immunoSEQ multiplex PCR; the TCRdb copy retains only in-frame clones and omits some. The sample records over 150,000 clones, around four fifths being singletons. The source of this sequence is a woman of 80 years or more with active or convalescent COVID-19. Sequenced input: peripheral blood.

CDR3 bases: TGCGCCAGCAGCCGTCTCTTAGCGGGGGGGGACAATGAGCAGTTCTTC. It specifies CASSRLLAGGDNEQFF. The chain recombines TRBV4-3 with TRBJ2-1, with TRBD2 identical over 11 bases. The germline CDR1 and CDR2 sequences are LGHNA and YSLEER. Germline trimming cut 4 bases from V and 5 bases from J; bases unmatched to any gene: 7. This CDR3 contains 16 residues.